Following are 8 T cell receptor beta chains from one sample sequenced in a study of technical replicates of blood from a few donors. Libraries were prepared by immunoSEQ multiplex PCR; TCRdb keeps only in-frame clonotypes and omits some of them. Among some 78,000 clones listed, 94% were seen once. Sequenced material: T cells isolated from PBMCs. These receptor sequences come from a human donor in good health.

The gene calls are TRBV7-2 and TRBJ2-1; a weak D match, TRBD2 (5 bases). The CDR3 has 13 amino acids. Germline V gives CDR1 SGHTA, CDR2 FQGNSA. The V end lost 3 bases, the J end lost 7 bases, and 10 bases lay between the germline ends. The CDR3 loop reads CASSFYGGNEQFF. The CDR3 DNA sequence: TGTGCCAGCAGCTTTTATGGAGGTAATGAGCAGTTCTTC. Combining the CDR3 with reference TRBV7-2 and TRBJ2-1 gives the whole variable domain GAGVSQSPSNKVTEKGKDVELRCDPISGHTALYWYRQSLGQGLEFLIYFQGNSAPDKSGLPSDRFSAERTGGSVSTLTIQRTQQEDSAVYLCASSFYGGNEQFFGPGTRLTVL.

This rearrangement joins TRBV6-5 to TRBJ2-1; TRBD2 is a possible D gene (6 bases). With 6 bases removed from V and 0 bases from J, the gap between germline ends came to 9 bases. This CDR3 has 14 amino acids. CDR1 is MNHEY and CDR2 is SVGAGI in the germline V gene. CDR3 sequence (DNA): TGTGCCAGCAGCCGGAGGGACTCCTACAATGAGCAGTTCTTC. Protein product: CASSRRDSYNEQFF.

This chain connects TRBV4-1 to TRBJ2-2; 8 bases map to TRBD2. Germline values: CDR1 MGHRA, CDR2 YSYEKL. The CDR3 contains 19 residues. The junction had 18 bases not matched to a gene; V was cut back by 4 bases and J by 5 bases. This CDR3 is CASSRTGTRVAGMTGELFF. Written as DNA, the CDR3 is TGCGCCAGCAGCCGGACCGGGACTAGAGTGGCGGGTATGACCGGGGAGCTGTTTTTT.

The chain employs TRBV14 and TRBJ2-1, with a tentative D call TRBD2 (6 bases). The CDR3 has 19 residues. Trimming removed 0 bases at V and 4 bases at J, with 22 bases between. The germline V gene has CDR1 SGHDN and CDR2 FVKESK. The CDR3 DNA follows: TGTGCCAGCAGCCAAGAAACGGGCAAGGAGCGGGTGAGTTACAATGAGCAGTTCTTC. Residues: CASSQETGKERVSYNEQFF. Together with reference TRBV14 and TRBJ2-1, the CDR3 gives the full variable domain: EAGVTQFPSHSVIEKGQTVTLRCDPISGHDNLYWYRRVMGKEIKFLLHFVKESKQDESGMPNNRFLAERTGGTYSTLKVQPAELEDSGVYFCASSQETGKERVSYNEQFFGPGTRLTVL.

The V gene is TRBV9, the J gene TRBJ2-5; 7 positions match TRBD2. The CDR3 sequence is 17 residues long. Germline V CDR1 and CDR2: SGDLS, YYNGEE. Losses at the gene ends were 4 bases for V and 2 bases for J; bases not matched to a gene: 14. CDR3 in DNA: TGTGCCAGCAGCCTTAGCGGGCAGCAGCGATTACAAGAGACCCAGTACTTC. It yields the protein CASSLSGQQRLQETQYF.

The rearrangement joins TRBV6-1 to TRBJ2-7, with D possibly being TRBD1 (6 bases). Trimming pared 8 bases from V and 1 base from J, leaving 15 bases between. Germline V gene lookup returns CDR1 MNHNS and CDR2 SASEGT. CDR3 size: 14 residues. CDR3 DNA sequence: TGTGCCAGCCTCGGGACACGAGTGTCCTACGAGCAGTACTTC. Amino acid sequence: CASLGTRVSYEQYF.

The V and J genes are TRBV27 and TRBJ1-2; tentatively, D is TRBD1 (6 bases). CDR3 length equals 15 residues. Germline CDR1 MNHEY, CDR2 SMNVEV (reference sequence). V lost 2 bases, J lost 5 bases, and 15 bases lay in between. CDR3 DNA sequence: TGTGCCAGCAGTTTAAGGGCAGGGGAGTCGTATGGCTACACCTTC. It is translated as CASSLRAGESYGYTF.

The V call is TRBV5-4, the J call TRBJ2-1, with 9 bases fitting TRBD2. The germline CDR1 and CDR2 sequences are SGHNT and YYREEE (reference sequence). The CDR3 has 15 amino acids. Trimming removed 4 bases from V and 3 bases from J; junction bases left unmatched: 5. The CDR3: CASSSSGGNYNEQFF. CDR3 nucleotides: TGTGCCAGCAGCAGTAGCGGGGGAAACTACAATGAGCAGTTCTTC.